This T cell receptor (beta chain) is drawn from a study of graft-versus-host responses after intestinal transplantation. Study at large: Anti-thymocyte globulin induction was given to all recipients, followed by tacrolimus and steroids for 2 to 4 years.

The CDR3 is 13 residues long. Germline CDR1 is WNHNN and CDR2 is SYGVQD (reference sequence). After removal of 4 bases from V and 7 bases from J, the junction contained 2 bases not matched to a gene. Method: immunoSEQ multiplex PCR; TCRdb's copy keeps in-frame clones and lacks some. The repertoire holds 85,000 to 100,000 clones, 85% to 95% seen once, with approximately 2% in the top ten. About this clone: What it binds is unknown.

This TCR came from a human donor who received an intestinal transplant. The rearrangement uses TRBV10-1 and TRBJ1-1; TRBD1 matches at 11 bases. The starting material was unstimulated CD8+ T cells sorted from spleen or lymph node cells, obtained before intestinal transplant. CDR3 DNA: TGCGCCAGCAGTGCCGGGACAGGGGGTGAAGCTTTCTTT. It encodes CASSAGTGGEAFF.